The 21 T cell receptor beta chains listed next were all sequenced from one sample in a study of human T cells and chemical hapten exposure. Time point here: patch test 1, 2 weeks after DPC sensitization. Treatment denoted: therapeutic diphenylcyclopropenone sensitization with weekly scalp DPC. Each CDR3 protein gets one entry after TCRdb re-called the RACE reads with MiXCR. Here the sample spans approximately 340,000 distinct CDR3 sequences, about 7% being singletons. The source was whole blood, collected in connection with sensitization to the hapten diphenylcyclopropenone (DPC). The receptors derive from a woman under 30 with alopecia areata. Some clones in this sample may be carry-over from other donors' samples.

Only a few counts were recorded for this clonotype. This sequence joins TRBV6-2 or TRBV6-3 and TRBJ1-5; weak D call: TRBD1 (5 bases). The germline gives CDR1 MNHEY, CDR2 SVGEGT. The CDR3 runs to 16 residues. V shed 3 bases and J shed 1 base, with 13 bases lying between them. CDR3 amino acids: CASSYRGLLSNQPQHF. The DNA of the CDR3 is TGTGCCAGCAGTTATCGGGGACTGCTGAGCAATCAGCCCCAGCATTTT.

The V gene is TRBV18, the J gene TRBJ2-7; 7 bases are shared with TRBD1. Germline lookup yields CDR1 KGHSH and CDR2 LQKENI. The CDR3 contains 17 residues. J lost 3 bases, V lost 2 bases, and 13 bases had no gene match. The CDR3 DNA reads as TGTGCCAGCTCACCATTACCGCAGGGGGTAAGCTACTACGAGCAGTACTTC. Amino acid sequence: CASSPLPQGVSYYEQYF.

The table lists this clonotype with a few counts. The chain couples TRBV7-9 to TRBJ1-1, with D perhaps matching TRBD1 (5 bases). The CDR3 runs to 14 residues. CDR1 and CDR2 from the germline V gene are SEHNR and FQNEAQ (reference sequence). Trimming removed 4 bases at V and 6 bases at J, with 15 bases between. Here the CDR3 DNA reads TGTGCCAGCAGCTCACTTGGGGGTGGGTCTGAAGCTTTCTTT. It specifies CASSSLGGGSEAFF. The entire variable domain, with the rest obtained from reference TRBV7-9 and TRBJ1-1, is as follows: DTGVSQNPRHKITKRGQNVTFRCDPISEHNRLYWYRQTLGQGPEFLTYFQNEAQLEKSRLLSDRFSAERPKGSFSTLEIQRTEQGDSAMYLCASSSLGGGSEAFFGQGTRLTVV.

There are a few counts of this clonotype. The rearrangement links TRBV5-5 to TRBJ2-7, with D possibly being TRBD2 (5 bases). The CDR3 sequence is 15 residues long. The germline V and J ends were trimmed by 1 base and 0 bases, with 11 bases remaining between them. Germline CDR1 and CDR2: SGHKS and YYEKEE (reference sequence). The CDR3 is CASSLSPAASYEQYF. The CDR3 nucleotides are TGTGCCAGCAGCTTGTCCCCAGCGGCCTCCTACGAGCAGTACTTC.

This clonotype was recorded a few times. The rearrangement uses TRBV12-5 and TRBJ2-3; TRBD1 matches 8 bases. The germline V gene encodes CDR1 LGHNT and CDR2 FRNRAP. The CDR3 has 12 residues. V gave up 5 bases and J gave up 5 bases; unmatched junction bases: 0. The CDR3 spells CASGTGGDTQYF. CDR3 sequence (DNA): TGTGCTAGTGGTACAGGGGGAGATACGCAGTATTTT.

The rearrangement links TRBV7-9 to TRBJ2-7, with D possibly matching TRBD1 (6 bases). The germline V gene has CDR1 SEHNR and CDR2 FQNEAQ (reference sequence). V lost 2 bases and J 3 bases, leaving 14 bases between the germline ends. The CDR3 spans 15 residues. Here the CDR3 DNA reads TGTGCCAGCAGCTTATCTGCAGGGGTACTCTACGAGCAGTACTTC. Translated, it gives CASSLSAGVLYEQYF.

The chain uses TRBV14 and TRBJ2-7; 9 positions agree with TRBD1. Germline trimming cut 4 bases from V and 3 bases from J; bases unmatched to any gene: 4. The CDR3 totals 14 residues. In germline, CDR1 is SGHDN, CDR2 FVKESK. Here the CDR3 reads CASSRTGVSYEQYF. The CDR3, as DNA: TGTGCCAGCAGCCGGACAGGGGTGAGCTACGAGCAGTACTTC.

This clonotype was observed a few times. The rearrangement joins TRBV6-2 or TRBV6-3 to TRBJ1-1; D might be TRBD1 (5 bases). This CDR3 has 12 residues. Germline V lookup: CDR1 MNHEY, CDR2 SVGEGT. Between the trimmed V and J ends, which lost 7 bases and 10 bases, there was a span of 16 bases. The CDR3 protein is CASTGQAVGAFF. In nucleotides, the CDR3 is TGTGCCAGCACGGGGCAGGCCGTTGGAGCTTTCTTT.

The chain couples TRBV27 to TRBJ1-1, with 8 nucleotides matching TRBD1. The V segment lost 8 bases and the J segment 3 bases; nucleotides outside the gene matches: 11. Germline lookup yields CDR1 MNHEY and CDR2 SMNVEV (reference sequence). The CDR3 extends over 15 amino acids. The DNA for the CDR3 is TGTGCCAGCTCGCTCCACAGGGGGACGGACACTGAAGCTTTCTTT. Translating it yields CASSLHRGTDTEAFF.

This clonotype was seen repeatedly, ten times or more. The genes are TRBV6-6 and TRBJ1-1, with 7 bases that match TRBD1. The CDR3 has 13 amino acids. Germline values: CDR1 MNHNY, CDR2 SVGAGI (reference sequence). J lost 8 bases, V lost 7 bases, and 10 bases had no gene match. DNA of the CDR3: TGTGCCAGCAACCCACGAGGGACAGTAGAAGCTTTCTTT. Protein: CASNPRGTVEAFF.

This clonotype was counted between two and nine times. The chain joins TRBV7-9 to TRBJ1-1, with 9 positions matching TRBD1. The CDR3 extends over 16 amino acids. V lost 5 bases, J lost 3 bases, and 10 bases stayed unmatched. CDR1 is SEHNR and CDR2 is FQNEAQ in the germline V gene (reference sequence). This CDR3 reads CASSRVTGGRYTEAFF. The CDR3 DNA follows: TGTGCCAGCAGCCGGGTGACAGGGGGTCGGTACACTGAAGCTTTCTTT. Drawing the rest from reference TRBV7-9 and TRBJ1-1, the complete variable domain is DTGVSQNPRHKITKRGQNVTFRCDPISEHNRLYWYRQTLGQGPEFLTYFQNEAQLEKSRLLSDRFSAERPKGSFSTLEIQRTEQGDSAMYLCASSRVTGGRYTEAFFGQGTRLTVV.

The V and J genes are TRBV7-9 and TRBJ2-6; unclear D gene. Germline CDR1 is SEHNR and CDR2 is FQNEAQ (reference sequence). The germline V and J ends were trimmed by 0 bases and 2 bases, with 11 bases remaining between them. The CDR3 has 17 residues. The CDR3 loop is CASSLALSDAGANVLTF. In nucleotides, the CDR3 is TGTGCCAGCAGCTTAGCGCTTTCGGACGCTGGGGCCAACGTCCTGACTTTC.

This clonotype was recorded many times. This rearrangement joins TRBV7-6 to TRBJ1-4, with 7 bases fitting TRBD1. The germline CDR1 and CDR2 sequences are SGHVS and FNYEAQ. After removal of 5 bases from V and 6 bases from J, the junction contained 9 bases not matched to a gene. The CDR3 has 15 amino acids. Here the CDR3 DNA reads TGTGCCAGCAGCCTACTCACAGGGGCGGATGAAAAACTGTTTTTT. Its protein product is CASSLLTGADEKLFF.

The chain recombines TRBV5-6 with TRBJ1-4; no clear D. Trimming removed 4 bases from V and 0 bases from J, with 19 bases in between. CDR3 size: 18 residues. The germline gives CDR1 SGHDT, CDR2 YYEEEE. CDR3 residues: CASSLITGGIPTNEKLFF. The CDR3 nucleotides read TGTGCCAGCAGCCTCATCACCGGAGGAATTCCAACTAATGAAAAACTGTTTTTT.

This rearrangement joins TRBV24-1 to TRBJ1-5; D is unresolved. This CDR3 spans 12 amino acids. Per the germline V gene, CDR1 is KGHDR and CDR2 is SFDVKD. Trimming left V 7 bases short and J 5 bases short, with 8 bases between. The CDR3, as DNA: TGTGCCACCAGGGGTGGGCATCAGCCCCAGCATTTT. Amino acid sequence: CATRGGHQPQHF.

This clonotype was seen only a few times. The chain links TRBV3-1 to TRBJ1-6, with D possibly being TRBD1 (5 bases). V dropped 8 bases and J dropped 7 bases, with 15 bases sitting between them. Germline V CDR1 and CDR2: LGHDT, YNNKEL (reference sequence). The CDR3 consists of 14 residues. The CDR3 nucleotides are TGTGCCAGCGCGCAGGGCACCGGGAATTCACCCCTCCACTTT. It encodes CASAQGTGNSPLHF.

This clonotype was counted between two and nine times. The gene calls are TRBV11-1 and TRBJ1-1, with 10 positions matching TRBD1. Germline V gene lookup returns CDR1 SGHAT and CDR2 FQDESV (reference sequence). The ends lost 5 bases at V and 7 bases at J; junction bases unmatched: 7. CDR3 size: 14 residues. CDR3: CASSLRQGAVEAFF. The DNA for the CDR3 is TGTGCCAGCAGCCTCAGACAGGGGGCGGTTGAAGCTTTCTTT.

The table lists this clonotype with many counts. The chain links TRBV18 to TRBJ1-1; unclear D gene. This CDR3 spans 15 amino acids. With 3 bases removed from V and 0 bases from J, the gap between germline ends came to 11 bases. CDR1 is KGHSH, CDR2 LQKENI, per germline. CDR3 sequence: CASSPVRAMNTEAFF. DNA of the CDR3: TGTGCCAGCTCACCGGTGAGAGCCATGAACACTGAAGCTTTCTTT.

The rearrangement joins TRBV7-2 to TRBJ2-3; weak D call: TRBD2 (5 bases). The CDR3 loop spans 12 amino acids. Trimming cost V 5 bases and J 7 bases, with 10 bases left between them. Germline loops: CDR1 SGHTA, CDR2 FQGNSA. The CDR3 loop is CASSARANTQYF. In nucleotides, the CDR3 is TGTGCCAGCAGCGCGAGGGCTAATACGCAGTATTTT. Complete variable domain (other parts from reference TRBV7-2 and TRBJ2-3): GAGVSQSPSNKVTEKGKDVELRCDPISGHTALYWYRQSLGQGLEFLIYFQGNSAPDKSGLPSDRFSAERTGGSVSTLTIQRTQQEDSAVYLCASSARANTQYFGPGTRLTVL.

This clonotype has only a few counts. The rearrangement links TRBV27 to TRBJ2-2; 9 bases are a match to TRBD1. V lost 5 bases to trimming and J lost 2 bases; unmatched junction nucleotides: 3. In germline, CDR1 is MNHEY, CDR2 SMNVEV (reference sequence). The CDR3 has 15 amino acids. For the CDR3, the DNA is TGTGCCAGCAGTCGGGACAGGGTAAACACCGGGGAGCTGTTTTTT. Its protein product is CASSRDRVNTGELFF.

This chain uses TRBV2 with TRBJ2-6, with 8 nucleotides matching TRBD1. The CDR3 is 17 amino acids. J gave up 4 bases and V 2 bases, and 7 bases lay outside the gene matches. Germline V CDR1 and CDR2: SNHLY, FYNNEI. CDR3 DNA: TGTGCCAGCAGTGAACAGGGGGCTACTCTGGGGGCCAACGTCCTGACTTTC. Translated: CASSEQGATLGANVLTF.